The entry below gives a single TCR beta chain sequence along with its context. This specimen comes from a study of cytomegalovirus exposure and HLA in healthy donors. Overall study: Earlier work reported 100 million or so unique TCR beta sequences from about 179 million T cells.

Primers: 60 Vbeta forward and 13 Jbeta reverse. Assay: immunoSEQ multiplex PCR; the TCRdb copy retains only in-frame clones and omits some. The sample records around 150,000 clones, more than 70% being singletons. Trimming took off 4 bases at V and 6 bases at J, with 15 bases between the two ends. The germline CDR1 and CDR2 sequences are LNHNV and YYDKDF (reference sequence). This CDR3 region has 15 residues. The genes are TRBV15 and TRBJ2-2; D may be TRBD1 (5 bases). Material for sequencing was PBMCs. The sequence came from a woman aged 50 to 65 in good health and CMV-seronegative. CDR3 in DNA: TGTGCCACCAGCACCAGGCAGGGATTTGCCGGGGAGCTGTTTTTT. Encoded protein: CATSTRQGFAGELFF.